This T cell receptor (beta chain) originates from a study of T cell repertoires and leukemia-associated antigens (dated by TCRdb to between 2017 and 2020). Broadly, across the study: Roughly 16.1 million effective reads were obtained overall, with each sample giving about 5.1 to 7 million read pairs and roughly 3 to 5.0 million effective reads. In vitro peptide stimulation of healthy T cells was used with the aim of identifying the antigen recognized by a TCR Vbeta21 clone previously found in CML patients.

TRIzol reagent was used to extract total RNA from the cultured T cells. TCRbeta libraries were amplified from RNA using 5' rapid amplification of cDNA ends (5'RACE). Before sequencing, library concentration and integrity were assessed using Qubit, an Agilent instrument, and quantitative PCR. Sequencing of qualified libraries was performed on Illumina HiSeq or MiSeq by a commercial service provider. Regarding the original processing steps: MiXCR version 1.8.2 was used to identify TCR sequences in each sample. For a clone to be considered qualified, a CDR3 longer than four amino acids, an in-frame nucleotide length, and the absence of a stop codon were required. An effective read was defined as a read containing the complete CDR3 structure. Expanded clones were validated by RT-PCR with 24 Vbeta primers, GeneScan spectratyping, and Sanger sequencing. Clones were called with MiXCR by TCRdb after fastp trimmed the public reads at Q25, and only in-frame beta chains were retained. Every CDR3 protein is listed once, alongside the most common genes and DNA of its rows. None of the V and J calls come from the authors' own analysis; TCRdb made them. This sample lists over 9,000 distinct CDR3 sequences; 42% were detected once. The biggest ten clones account for 27% of the sample.

This clonotype was seen only a few times. The antigen it binds to is not known. Base quality data are lacking; no much larger clone is found one base away. As a first step, CD3+ T cells were rested overnight at approximately 2.5 million cells/mL in RPMI 1640 lacking fetal bovine serum. Following the manufacturer's instructions, MACS immunomagnetic beads were used to pull CD3+ T cells out of the PBMCs. General study outcomes and caveats: Direct testing of the expanded clones' antigen specificity and function was not done, and further investigation was required. Numbers of Vbeta genes (around 60), Jbeta genes (14), VDJ rearrangements and unique CDR3s did not differ significantly among the four groups.

V drops 0 bases and J drops 0 bases, leaving 9 bases in between. CDR1 and CDR2 are read off the germline V gene as MNHEY and SVGEGT. The CDR3 runs 15 amino acids, cysteine and phenylalanine included. The kept DNA is CDR3 alone, 45 bases in frame from the first base. This TCR was recovered from a female donor in good health. Sequencing was performed on CD3+ T cells sorted from blood and cultured. The chain is assembled from TRBV6-2 or TRBV6-3 and TRBJ2-7; confidence is insufficient to name the D gene. The CDR3 protein is CASSYSGGDSYEQYF. The sequence in DNA is TGTGCCAGCAGTTACTCGGGCGGCGACTCCTACGAGCAGTACTTC.